This TCR beta chain was captured in a study of identical twins. Notes on the study in general: The study found weaker excess twin sharing in beta out-of-frame sequences.

With regard to this clonotype: The target antigen is unknown.

From the 5' RACE reads, TCRdb called clonotypes with MiXCR, one entry per CDR3 protein. The table lists about 790,000 distinct CDR3 sequences, 18% of them singletons. The CDR3 extends over 15 amino acids. Deletions cut 1 base from V and 4 bases from J, with 14 bases between. Germline V gene data show CDR1 as SEHNR and CDR2 as FQNEAQ (reference sequence). The same sample was also studied in work on T cells expressing NK-cell markers. That source notes: Sorting was restricted to alpha-beta TCR T cells by an anti-gamma-delta TCR antibody in several experiments.

The chain combines TRBV7-9 with TRBJ2-7; tentative D call: TRBD1 (5 bases). Material for sequencing was PBMCs. The sequence was obtained from a woman under 30 in good health. CDR3 amino acids: CASSLGGWIGYEQYF. The CDR3 bases are TGTGCCAGCAGCTTAGGGGGCTGGATAGGGTACGAGCAGTACTTC.